The sequence of this TCR beta chain was determined in a study of blood T cell repertoires in COVID-19. Trimming removed 7 bases at V and 10 bases at J, with 20 bases between. CDR1 is SQVTM and CDR2 is ANQGSEA in the germline V gene. CDR3 length: 13 amino acids. Participants, about 18 to 100 years old, spanned more than 20 US areas. Before being deemed recovered, Cohort 3 donors had two negative PCRs, clearance, or symptom resolution. The method was immunoSEQ multiplex PCR; TCRdb's version includes in-frame clones alone and lacks a portion of them. In the table there are fewer than 300,000 clones, 75% to 90% of which are singletons.

Material for sequencing was PBMCs or T cells enriched from blood (not recorded which). This TCR was recovered from a man aged 35 to 55 who had recovered from COVID-19. J is TRBJ2-1 and V is TRBV29-1; D remains unclear. CDR3 amino acids: CSANRVSGKEQFF. The DNA for the CDR3 is TGCAGCGCGAACAGAGTTTCTGGCAAGGAGCAGTTCTTC.